The present entry profiles one T cell receptor beta chain with its context. The source of the sample is a study of blood T cell repertoires in COVID-19. Trimming stripped 5 bases from V and 1 base from J, with 18 bases between. Germline V CDR1 and CDR2: SGHNT, YENEEA. The CDR3 contains 16 residues. The data were produced by immunoSEQ multiplex PCR, yet TCRdb's version contains in-frame clones alone and is incomplete. The repertoire holds around 140,000 clones, with roughly 84% as singletons. The rearrangement uses TRBV11-3 and TRBJ2-7, with D possibly TRBD1 on 5 matching bases. The TCR originated in a human donor in a cohort sampled during active COVID-19. Material: peripheral blood. The CDR3, as DNA: TGTGCCAGCAGCCCAGGGCCTTCAACCTCGTCCTACGAGCAGTACTTC. Amino acids: CASSPGPSTSSYEQYF.